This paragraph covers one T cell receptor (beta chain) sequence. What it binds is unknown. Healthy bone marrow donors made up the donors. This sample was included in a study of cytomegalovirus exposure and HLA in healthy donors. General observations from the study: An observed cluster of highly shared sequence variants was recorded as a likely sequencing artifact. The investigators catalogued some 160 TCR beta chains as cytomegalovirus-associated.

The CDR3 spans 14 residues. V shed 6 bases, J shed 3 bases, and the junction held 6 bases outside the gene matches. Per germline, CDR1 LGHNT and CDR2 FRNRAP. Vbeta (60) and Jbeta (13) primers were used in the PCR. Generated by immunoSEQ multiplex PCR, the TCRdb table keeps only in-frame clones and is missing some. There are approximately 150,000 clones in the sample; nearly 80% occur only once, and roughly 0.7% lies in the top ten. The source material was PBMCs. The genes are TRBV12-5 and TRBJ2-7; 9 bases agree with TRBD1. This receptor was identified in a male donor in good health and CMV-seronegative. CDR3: CASGPGQGFYEQYF. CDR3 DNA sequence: TGTGCTAGTGGCCCTGGACAGGGGTTCTACGAGCAGTACTTC.